This entry features one T cell receptor (beta chain) sequence. The record originates from a study of blood T cell repertoires in COVID-19. The J segment lost 4 bases and the V segment lost 2 bases, leaving 7 bases of the junction unmatched. CDR1 and CDR2 from the germline V gene are MNHEY and SVGAGI. This CDR3 has 16 amino acids. Some clones are missing from TCRdb's copy, which holds only in-frame ones; the method was immunoSEQ multiplex PCR. The repertoire consists of about 250,000 clones, with approximately 85% occurring once and the leading ten covering roughly 0.87%. Sequencing was performed on peripheral blood. The sequence was collected from a human donor with COVID-19, enrolled during active disease. The donor label of this sample is uncertain. The chain uses TRBV6-5 and TRBJ1-1; 10 positions match TRBD1. CDR3 protein: CASSYEGQGVPTEAFF. The CDR3 coding sequence is TGTGCCAGCAGTTACGAAGGACAGGGGGTTCCCACTGAAGCTTTCTTT.